This T cell receptor (beta chain) comes out of a study of blood T cell repertoires in COVID-19 (TCRdb year 2020). Notes on the research overall: Collaborator samples came from the United States, Italy and Spain and covered acute and convalescent phases of COVID-19. Samples were obtained from the ongoing ImmuneRACE study (first 160 participants) and from approximately 1,200 subjects provided by 6 global collaborators. Where HLA class I and class II types were available, the types were taken from metadata supplied by the sample provider, not from assay-based typing. Deeply sampled blood TCRbeta repertoires from subjects exposed to, actively infected with, or recovered from COVID-19 were included in the dataset. The repertoires were released in a freely available public database meant as a resource for research on the immune response to SARS-CoV-2. The material from the prospective study consisted of cDNA or gDNA derived from T cells, B-cell-depleted T cells, or PBMCs. The sample metadata nearly always contained a de-identified subject ID, COVID-19 status, age in years and sex. Study-level results and caveats: The amount of clinical and demographic metadata varied by source and participant and was provided uncurated.

The CDR3 runs 14 residues from the cysteine to the phenylalanine. Kept here is only the CDR3 DNA, which spans 42 bases and is read in frame from base 1. At the junction V is shortened by 0 bases and J by 5 bases, with 11 bases in between. The germline V gene supplies CDR1 SGHTA and CDR2 FQGNSA. Turning to this clone: Which antigen it targets is not known. Per-base quality was not reported, and no clone a single base away is much larger than it.

The collaborating institutions used their own protocols to collect whole blood in K2EDTA tubes. For TCRbeta analysis, collaborators shipped samples in one of three forms: frozen whole blood, isolated PBMCs, or DNA extracted from either of those sample types. TCRbeta CDR3 regions were amplified from genomic DNA using the immunoSEQ Assay, a bias-controlled multiplex PCR. The original methods were these. The number of nucleated cells in each sample was estimated by amplification of reference gene primers within the assay. To quantify the absolute abundance of each unique TCRbeta CDR3 rearrangement, sequence reads were collapsed and filtered. For each sample, productive Simpson clonality was calculated as the square root of Simpson's diversity index across productive rearrangements. The source is immuneACCESS, and TCRdb retained only in-frame sequences with V and J called. Part of the clones is not carried over; for the studies checked, unresolved V genes explain less than half of this, and the remainder is unexplained. The V and J calls and clone size are taken from that table; D and trimming were inferred from the DNA. This sample comprises 95,000 to 150,000 clones, approximately 77% of them detected only once. The ten largest make up 7.9% of the sample.

This TCR was recovered from a human donor in a cohort sampled during active COVID-19. The specimen sequenced was peripheral blood. The rearrangement joined TRBV7-2 to TRBJ2-7; matching of 6 bases hints at TRBD2 as the D gene. The nucleotide sequence reads TGTGCCAGCAGCTTAGCCGGGAGTCGAGACGAGCAGTACTTC. This translates into CASSLAGSRDEQYF.